This is a list of T cell receptor beta chains from one sample in a study of PD-1 blockade in classical Hodgkin lymphoma. Produced via immunoSEQ multiplex PCR; TCRdb's table is partial and in-frame only. The sample consists of some 52,000 clones, around 86% of them appearing once. The sequencing used peripheral blood mononuclear cells (PBMCs), collected before the fourth cycle of nivolumab. The receptor set was obtained from a human donor with classical Hodgkin lymphoma. Both conserved end residues are trimmed from each CDR3. Fields, in order: J gene, V gene, CDR3 protein.

TRBJ1-4 | TRBV19 | ASTGYTNEKLF
TRBJ1-1 | TRBV19 | ASSISLSPGGEAF
TRBJ2-7 | TRBV7-8 | ASSGGNYYEQY
TRBJ2-3 | TRBV7-8 | ASSPNSGGRTDTQY
TRBJ1-5 | TRBV28 | ASSLRTGSYNQPQH
TRBJ1-5 | TRBV19 | ASRTWGSNQPQH
TRBJ1-1 | TRBV4-2 | ASSQEGQGDLEAF
TRBJ1-1 | TRBV2 | ASRKDRGRNTEAF
TRBJ2-7 | TRBV27 | ASSPDGPSYEQY
TRBJ1-1 | TRBV6-6 | ASSPLSDLPEAF
TRBJ1-5 | TRBV4-2 | ASSQSQGAGNQPQH
TRBJ1-5 | TRBV28 | ASSFWAVPNQPQH
TRBJ2-1 | TRBV29-1 | SVEGLAGGRYYNEQF
TRBJ2-7 | TRBV28 | ASLPGLGTYEQY
TRBJ2-7 | TRBV18 | ASSPDNYEQY
TRBJ1-4 | TRBV28 | ASSLRPGGLF
TRBJ2-7 | TRBV7-9 | ASSLPIKRGTFDEQY
TRBJ2-1 | TRBV18 | ASSPFGTGVNEQF
TRBJ2-7 | TRBV5-1 | ASSQGGGAYEQY
TRBJ1-1 | TRBV12-5 | ASGFSENTEAF
TRBJ2-3 | TRBV7-3 | ATSTGTSGTDTQY
TRBJ2-7 | TRBV2 | AGVKGAQREISYEQY
TRBJ1-2 | TRBV7-9 | ASSLRAPRGLEYGYT
TRBJ1-3 | TRBV21-1 | ASRPRHRSGNTIY
TRBJ1-2 | TRBV7-2 | ASSLSFGTGGYT
TRBJ1-5 | TRBV19 | ASTMDRPGNQPQH
TRBJ2-5 | TRBV4-1 | ASSRNREVEETQY
TRBJ1-2 | TRBV6-1 | ASGPPRTGFYGYT
TRBJ2-5 | TRBV5-5 | ASSPKETQY